One and the same sample provided the 10 T cell receptor beta chains below, sequenced in a study of PD-1 blockade in mismatch repair-deficient tumors. TCRdb's copy holds only in-frame clones and misses some; the assay was immunoSEQ multiplex PCR. Counted here are more than 90,000 clones, 65% to 80% occurring once; the ten biggest clones make up about 4.5%. The source material was peripheral blood, sampled around 60 weeks after starting pembrolizumab. The receptors shown here come from an adult with mismatch repair-deficient cancer.

The chain uses TRBV7-9 and TRBJ2-2, with D possibly matching TRBD1 (5 bases). V shed 5 bases and J shed 4 bases, with 17 bases lying between them. The germline V gene encodes CDR1 SEHNR and CDR2 FQNEAQ (reference sequence). The CDR3 totals 16 residues. For the CDR3, the DNA is TGTGCCAGCAGCCCTAAATTCAGGGTAGGCACCGGGGAGCTGTTTTTT. Translation gives CASSPKFRVGTGELFF.

The V gene is TRBV2, the J gene TRBJ2-7; a weak D match, TRBD2 (5 bases). Trimming shortened V by 2 bases and J by 2 bases, and 16 bases separated the two germline ends. CDR1 and CDR2 (germline): SNHLY, FYNNEI. The CDR3 contains 16 residues. Here the CDR3 reads CASSEIRRQLAYEQYF. In nucleotides, the CDR3 is TGTGCCAGCAGTGAAATTCGGCGGCAACTAGCCTACGAGCAGTACTTC.

This clone was detected a few times. CDR3 sequence: CSVSGGNYGYTF. The CDR3 bases are TGCAGCGTCTCAGGGGGCAACTATGGCTACACCTTC. The gene calls are TRBV29-1 and TRBJ1-2; 8 nucleotides agree with TRBD1. Trimming at V came to 6 bases and at J to 2 bases, leaving 2 bases not matched to a gene. CDR1 and CDR2 from the germline V gene are SQVTM and ANQGSEA. CDR3 length equals 12 residues.

This rearrangement joins TRBV9 to TRBJ2-2; no firm D call. Germline V gene data show CDR1 as SGDLS and CDR2 as YYNGEE. V was pared by 3 bases and J by 6 bases, with 12 bases between. There are 14 residues in the CDR3. The CDR3 loop is CASSARSGAGELFF. The DNA of the CDR3 is TGTGCCAGCAGCGCCCGGAGTGGAGCCGGGGAGCTGTTTTTT.

This chain connects TRBV4-2 to TRBJ2-4; TRBD2 aligns across 8 bases. The CDR3 is 15 amino acids. CDR1 is LGHNA, CDR2 YNFKEQ, per germline. The V and J ends lost 0 bases and 4 bases, in that order; junction bases with no gene match: 2. This CDR3 reads CASSQDASGKNIQYF. As DNA, the CDR3 is TGTGCCAGCAGCCAAGATGCTAGCGGGAAAAACATTCAGTACTTC.

The chain joins TRBV30 to TRBJ1-1; D call uncertain. Germline V gene sequence: CDR1 GTSNPN, CDR2 SVGIG (reference sequence). The ends were cut back, 4 bases at V and 4 bases at J, with 10 bases in the middle. The CDR3 is 12 residues long. The CDR3 bases are TGTGCCTGGACCTTGGGGATCACTGAAGCTTTCTTT. Its protein product is CAWTLGITEAFF.

The V and J genes are TRBV5-4 and TRBJ2-1; D may be TRBD1 (5 bases). The CDR3 extends over 14 amino acids. Deletions cut 2 bases from V and 6 bases from J, with 12 bases between. From germline, CDR1 is SGHNT and CDR2 YYREEE (reference sequence). DNA of the CDR3: TGTGCCAGCAGCTTACAGGCCTCGGGCAATGAGCAGTTCTTC. Translating gives CASSLQASGNEQFF.

The V call is TRBV7-3, the J call TRBJ1-2; TRBD1 is a possible D gene (5 bases). Germline CDR1 reads SGHTA; CDR2 reads FQGTGA. The CDR3 is made up of 17 amino acids. Trimming took 1 base from V and 0 from J, leaving 15 bases between them. The CDR3 protein is CASSLNSQQGANYGYTF. DNA of the CDR3: TGTGCCAGCAGCTTAAATTCGCAGCAAGGGGCTAACTATGGCTACACCTTC.

This clone was seen a few times. The genes are TRBV11-2 and TRBJ1-2, with 9 bases aligning to TRBD1. J lost 4 bases, V lost 6 bases, and 6 bases had no gene match. The CDR3 consists of 14 residues. CDR1 SGHAT and CDR2 FQNNGV come from the germline V gene. The CDR3 bases are TGTGCCAGCAGTACAGGGGGCGAAGGCTATGGCTACACCTTC. As protein: CASSTGGEGYGYTF.

The DNA of the CDR3 is TGTGCCAGCAGCTTAGGGGGGGCGGACACAGATACGCAGTATTTT. Residues: CASSLGGADTDTQYF. The gene calls are TRBV11-2 and TRBJ2-3; D could derive from TRBD1 or TRBD2 (6 bases each). Germline V gene lookup returns CDR1 SGHAT and CDR2 FQNNGV. This CDR3 is 15 amino acids long. V was clipped by 1 base and J by 2 bases, with 10 bases between them.